This passage covers 3 T cell receptor beta chains from one sample sequenced in a study of CD8+ T cells in alopecia areata. Following RNA extraction, reverse transcription yielded cDNA that acted as the sequencing template. The method was immunoSEQ multiplex PCR; TCRdb's version includes in-frame clones alone and lacks a portion of them. This table holds hundreds of thousands of clones, roughly two thirds found once. The input for sequencing was CD4+ T cells sorted from blood, taken at week 0. The receptors come from a human donor with alopecia areata.

The chain links TRBV5-6 to TRBJ1-5, with TRBD1 matching over 11 bases. The CDR3 loop spans 16 amino acids. Germline lookup yields CDR1 SGHDT and CDR2 YYEEEE. V gave up 2 bases and J gave up 2 bases; unmatched junction bases: 3. In DNA form, the CDR3 reads TGTGCCAGCAGCTTAGGGACAGGGGGTGGCAATCAGCCCCAGCATTTT. Protein sequence: CASSLGTGGGNQPQHF. Complete variable domain (other parts from reference TRBV5-6 and TRBJ1-5): DAGVTQSPTHLIKTRGQQVTLRCSPKSGHDTVSWYQQALGQGPQFIFQYYEEEERQRGNFPDRFSGHQFPNYSSELNVNALLLGDSALYLCASSLGTGGGNQPQHFGDGTRLSIL.

This clone was observed a handful of times. Other nucleotide sequences in the sample specify the same CDR3. The chain is built from TRBV29-1 and TRBJ1-5, with D unclear. V was cut by 4 bases and J by 1 base, with 5 bases left in between. Germline V CDR1 and CDR2: SQVTM, ANQGSEA. CDR3 length: 12 amino acids. This CDR3 is CSVAGSNQPQHF. Here the CDR3 DNA reads TGCAGCGTTGCTGGGAGCAATCAGCCCCAGCATTTT.

The CDR3 region is CASSTPGALQETQYF. CDR3 sequence (DNA): TGTGCCAGTAGTACCCCGGGAGCTCTCCAAGAGACCCAGTACTTC. The chain combines TRBV19 with TRBJ2-5; D perhaps matches TRBD2 (6 bases). The CDR3 is made up of 15 amino acids. Per germline, CDR1 LNHDA and CDR2 SQIVND (reference sequence). V was clipped by 4 bases and J by 1 base, with 13 bases between them.